The T cell receptor beta chain described here comes from a study of CD8 T cells in ankylosing spondylitis. The TCR beta libraries were generated through quantitative 5'-RACE incorporating molecular barcodes. TCRdb itself ran the 5' RACE reads through MiXCR, one entry per CDR3 protein. Among 250,000 to 350,000 distinct CDR3 sequences listed, about 20% were seen once. CDR3 length: 14 amino acids. The junction had 8 bases not matched to a gene; V was cut back by 5 bases and J by 8 bases. The origin of this receptor is a female donor with ankylosing spondylitis or in good health (not recorded which). Sample: blood, either unsorted or a sorted T cell fraction (not recorded which). V and J are TRBV12-3 or TRBV12-4 and TRBJ2-1; 8 positions agree with TRBD2. The CDR3 nucleotides are TGTGCCAGCAGTCGGGGGGGGGAAGTCGATGAGCAGTTCTTC. Amino acids: CASSRGGEVDEQFF.